This T cell receptor beta chain was identified in a study of response to subunit inactivated influenza vaccine. Between the trimmed V and J ends, which lost 1 base and 5 bases, there was a span of 6 bases. Germline lookup yields CDR1 PRHDT and CDR2 FYEKMQ (reference sequence). CDR3 length: 12 residues. Using its own MiXCR run on the RT-PCR reads, TCRdb lists one record per CDR3 protein. The sample includes 650,000 to 800,000 distinct CDR3 sequences, approximately 17% of them seen just once. Study findings and constraints: It was suggested by the authors that few new T cells are recruited by each seasonal influenza vaccination.

With respect to this clonotype: What it binds is unknown.

The rearrangement links TRBV13 to TRBJ2-7; D not certain. The input for sequencing was PBMCs from blood, taken roughly 5 days after vaccination. This sequence was found in a man in his forties or fifties who received an inactivated influenza vaccine. This CDR3 is CASSLEVDEQYF. CDR3 DNA: TGTGCCAGCAGCTTAGAGGTAGACGAGCAGTACTTC.